One and the same sample provided the 19 T cell receptor beta chains below, sequenced in a study of cytomegalovirus exposure and HLA in healthy donors. The PCR contained 60 Vbeta and 13 Jbeta primers. Some clones are missing from TCRdb's copy, which holds only in-frame ones; the method was immunoSEQ multiplex PCR. This sample has 70,000 to 75,000 clones, with about two thirds found just once. Input material: PBMCs. The receptors here all came from a woman aged 40 to 50 in good health and CMV-seropositive.

This chain links TRBV19 with TRBJ1-1; D unclear. This CDR3 is 11 amino acids long. Germline-derived CDR1 and CDR2 are LNHDA and SQIVND (reference sequence). V gave up 1 base and J gave up 10 bases, with 7 bases separating them. CDR3 DNA sequence: TGTGCCAGTAGTATAGCCCGTTTAGCTTTCTTT. It encodes CASSIARLAFF.

The CDR3: CASSWTGNEAFF. The CDR3 DNA is TGCGCCAGCAGCTGGACAGGCAATGAAGCTTTCTTT. V usage is TRBV5-1 and J usage is TRBJ1-1; 7 bases are a match to TRBD1. Trimming removed 3 bases from V and 7 bases from J; junction bases left unmatched: 3. CDR1 and CDR2 (germline): SGHRS, YFSETQ. The CDR3 loop spans 12 amino acids.

This clone showed up just a few times. The rearrangement joins TRBV4-2 to TRBJ1-2; no clear D. Germline assignment: CDR1 LGHNA and CDR2 YNFKEQ. Trimming stripped 6 bases from V and 3 bases from J, with 14 bases between. The CDR3 covers 14 residues. Here the CDR3 reads CASSSLLGDYGYTF. The CDR3 DNA is TGTGCCAGCAGTTCTCTACTCGGGGACTATGGCTACACCTTC.

The chain has TRBV6-5 and TRBJ1-1; D ambiguous. V dropped 5 bases and J dropped 0 bases, with 7 bases sitting between them. The CDR3 extends over 13 amino acids. Germline CDR1 reads MNHEY; CDR2 reads SVGAGI. As DNA, the CDR3 is TGTGCCAGCAGTCCCTCGGTGAACACTGAAGCTTTCTTT. Its protein product is CASSPSVNTEAFF.

The V call is TRBV5-1, the J call TRBJ1-1, with no clear D. The ends were cut back, 0 bases at V and 3 bases at J, with 6 bases in the middle. The CDR3 has 13 amino acids. Per germline, CDR1 SGHRS and CDR2 YFSETQ. This chain's CDR3 is CASSLEAYTEAFF. The CDR3 DNA reads as TGCGCCAGCAGCTTGGAAGCATACACTGAAGCTTTCTTT. Complete variable domain (other parts from reference TRBV5-1 and TRBJ1-1): KAGVTQTPRYLIKTRGQQVTLSCSPISGHRSVSWYQQTPGQGLQFLFEYFSETQRNKGNFPGRFSGRQFSNSRSEMNVSTLELGDSALYLCASSLEAYTEAFFGQGTRLTVV.

The chain couples TRBV2 to TRBJ1-2; 8 nucleotides line up with TRBD1. CDR3 length: 13 residues. V dropped 8 bases and J dropped 6; count of bases not matched to a gene: 8. Germline CDR1 and CDR2: SNHLY and FYNNEI. CDR3 DNA: TGTGCCAGCCAAAAGACAGGGGTTGATGGCTACACCTTC. Encoded protein: CASQKTGVDGYTF.

The chain employs TRBV6-5 and TRBJ1-6; no definite D call. V dropped 2 bases and J dropped 1 base, with 9 bases sitting between them. The CDR3 contains 16 residues. Germline values: CDR1 MNHEY, CDR2 SVGAGI. CDR3 bases: TGTGCCAGCAGTTACGCCCGGGGTTCCTATAATTCACCCCTCCACTTT. This encodes CASSYARGSYNSPLHF.

The V call is TRBV5-5, the J call TRBJ2-2, with 8 bases identical to TRBD2. Germline V gene data show CDR1 as SGHKS and CDR2 as YYEKEE (reference sequence). CDR3 length: 15 amino acids. The trim removed 4 bases at V and 1 base at J, leaving 3 bases unmatched. CDR3 sequence: CASSLGTRNTGELFF. DNA of the CDR3: TGTGCCAGCAGCCTGGGGACTAGGAACACCGGGGAGCTGTTTTTT.

The gene calls are TRBV2 and TRBJ1-1; TRBD1 agrees at 8 bases. V trimming: 6 bases; J trimming: 1 base; junction bases outside the gene matches: 1. CDR3 length equals 13 residues. Germline CDR1 and CDR2: SNHLY and FYNNEI. The CDR3 nucleotides read TGTGCCAGCAGCGGACAGGGGAACACTGAAGCTTTCTTT. It specifies CASSGQGNTEAFF.

In DNA, the CDR3 is TGTGCCAGCAGCTTAGCACAGGGTTTCGGAGCTTTCTTT. It translates to CASSLAQGFGAFF. This chain uses TRBV11-1 with TRBJ1-1, with TRBD1 as a possible D gene (6 bases). This CDR3 spans 13 amino acids. The germline V gene has CDR1 SGHAT and CDR2 FQDESV (reference sequence). V was pared by 0 bases and J by 10 bases, with 12 bases between.

As DNA, the CDR3 is TGTGCCAGCAGCGTAGGGCTCTCCTATGGCTACACCTTC. It is translated as CASSVGLSYGYTF. The chain links TRBV9 to TRBJ1-2; no reliable D call. V was pared by 0 bases and J by 4 bases, with 7 bases between. Germline V CDR1 and CDR2: SGDLS, YYNGEE. The CDR3 contains 13 residues.

The chain carries TRBV6-6 and TRBJ1-6; perhaps TRBD1 as D (6 bases). Per germline, CDR1 MNHNY and CDR2 SVGAGI (reference sequence). The CDR3 sequence is 16 residues long. Trimming removed 6 bases at V and 5 bases at J, with 17 bases between. The CDR3 here is CASSTRGPWDNSPLHF. The CDR3 nucleotides are TGTGCCAGCAGCACCAGGGGCCCTTGGGATAATTCACCCCTCCACTTT.

The chain employs TRBV5-1 and TRBJ2-1; D is perhaps TRBD2 (5 bases). The V and J ends lost 0 bases and 10 bases respectively, with 17 bases between them. CDR3 length equals 15 residues. CDR1 is SGHRS and CDR2 is YFSETQ in the germline V gene. In DNA form, the CDR3 reads TGCGCCAGCAGCTTGGCCCCCTCTAGCCCTTACGAGCAGTTCTTC. Translation gives CASSLAPSSPYEQFF.

The chain carries TRBV5-1 and TRBJ2-5; TRBD2 matches 12 bases. The CDR3 is 16 amino acids. The J segment lost 2 bases and the V segment lost 0 bases, leaving 2 bases of the junction unmatched. Looked up from germline, CDR1 is SGHRS and CDR2 is YFSETQ. The CDR3 nucleotides are TGCGCCAGCAGCTTGGCGACTAGCGGGGGACAAGAGACCCAGTACTTC. It codes for CASSLATSGGQETQYF.

The chain has TRBV10-3 and TRBJ2-2, with D maybe TRBD2 (6 bases). V shed 7 bases and J shed 4 bases, with 10 bases lying between them. The CDR3 is made up of 13 amino acids. CDR1 is ENHRY and CDR2 is SYGVKD in the germline V gene. In nucleotides, the CDR3 is TGTGCCATCACCGAGCGGGCCACCGGGGAGCTGTTTTTT. This gives the protein CAITERATGELFF.

This clone was observed a handful of times. The rearrangement uses TRBV27 and TRBJ1-4; no reliable D call. This CDR3 contains 14 residues. Germline lookup yields CDR1 MNHEY and CDR2 SMNVEV (reference sequence). The ends were cut back, 9 bases at V and 0 bases at J, with 11 bases in the middle. The CDR3 here is CASRDFATNEKLFF. The CDR3 nucleotides read TGTGCCAGTCGCGACTTTGCAACTAATGAAAAACTGTTTTTT.

The chain links TRBV5-4 to TRBJ1-6; weak D call: TRBD1 (5 bases). Per the germline V gene, CDR1 is SGHNT and CDR2 is YYREEE (reference sequence). The CDR3 consists of 14 residues. V gave up 3 bases and J gave up 7 bases, with 11 bases separating them. The CDR3 sequence: CASSSKTENSPLHF. The CDR3 DNA reads TGTGCCAGCAGCTCGAAGACAGAGAATTCACCCCTCCACTTT.

The chain employs TRBV4-1 and TRBJ1-5; TRBD1 agrees at 7 bases. Trimming cost V 4 bases and J 4 bases; bases outside gene matches: 7. The CDR3 loop spans 15 amino acids. Germline V gives CDR1 MGHRA, CDR2 YSYEKL. This chain's CDR3 is CASSPLTGINQPQHF. The CDR3 nucleotides are TGCGCCAGCAGCCCCTTGACAGGGATTAATCAGCCCCAGCATTTT.

The chain links TRBV7-9 to TRBJ1-1; weak D call: TRBD1 (6 bases). CDR3 length: 14 amino acids. Germline CDR1 SEHNR, CDR2 FQNEAQ (reference sequence). Trimming pared 5 bases from V and 11 bases from J, leaving 21 bases between. The chain's CDR3 is CASSPWTAIEFAFF. For the CDR3, the DNA is TGTGCCAGCAGCCCTTGGACAGCTATCGAATTTGCTTTCTTT.